These 30 T cell receptor beta chains were all obtained from the same sample, sequenced in a study of vaccination effects on CD4 cells after COVID-19. The antigens of these receptors remain unknown. Data came from immunoSEQ multiplex PCR; TCRdb stores just in-frame clones and leaves some out. The repertoire holds tens of thousands of clones, with more than 70% as singletons. Expansion with viral peptide pools was applied to antigen-specific CD4+ T cells by the ViraFEST assay prior to sequencing. Following 10 days of culture, CD4+ T cells were isolated. Nucleocapsid antibodies were negative in the vaccine recipients, who had never had SARS-CoV-2 infection. Sequenced material: CD4+ T cells from PBMCs cultured with HCoV-NL63 spike peptides, taken before COVID-19 vaccination. The receptors stem from a human donor who received a COVID-19 vaccine.

This chain uses TRBV28 with TRBJ2-7; tentative D call: TRBD1 (5 bases). The V end was cut by 1 base, the J end by 9 bases, with 22 bases between. CDR1 and CDR2 from the germline V gene are MDHEN and SYDVKM. The CDR3 runs 16 residues. CDR3 DNA sequence: TGTGCCAGCAGTTTATCCCATCGATACAGGATCGGACGGCAGTACGTC. Amino acid sequence: CASSLSHRYRIGRQYV.

The chain has TRBV10-3 and TRBJ2-7; a possible D gene is TRBD1 (6 bases). CDR3 length: 13 residues. Germline CDR1 and CDR2: ENHRY and SYGVKD. V lost 5 bases to trimming and J lost 0 bases, with 8 bases between them. In nucleotides, the CDR3 is TGTGCCATCAGTCCGACAGGCTCCTACGAGCAGTACGTC. The encoded protein is CAISPTGSYEQYV.

V gene TRBV5-8 combines with J gene TRBJ2-7; D is undetermined. The CDR3 is 10 amino acids. Deletions cut 3 bases from V and 2 bases from J, with 0 bases between. CDR1 is SGHTS and CDR2 is YDEGEE in the germline V gene. The CDR3 reads CASSSYEQYV. The DNA of the CDR3 is TGTGCCAGCAGCTCCTACGAGCAGTACGTC.

This clone was detected only a few times. This sequence joins TRBV7-2 and TRBJ1-2; 7 bases match TRBD1. The V gene end was trimmed by 0 bases and the J gene end by 2 bases; junction bases not matched to a gene: 3. Germline V gene lookup returns CDR1 SGHTA and CDR2 FQGNSA. CDR3 length: 15 amino acids. This CDR3 reads CASSLAQGGNYGYTF. The CDR3 DNA follows: TGTGCCAGCAGCTTAGCGCAGGGGGGGAACTATGGCTACACCTTC.

The J gene is TRBJ1-1, the V gene TRBV3-1 (or the pseudogene TRBV3-2), with 10 bases aligning to TRBD1. The junction had 5 bases not matched to a gene; V was cut back by 3 bases and J by 4 bases. The CDR3 spans 15 residues. Germline loops: CDR1 LGHDT, CDR2 YNNKEL (reference sequence). The CDR3: CASSHAGTGATEAFF. In DNA, the CDR3 is TGTGCCAGCAGCCATGCCGGGACAGGGGCCACTGAAGCTTTCTTT.

V usage is TRBV6-1 and J usage is TRBJ1-3; no clear D. CDR3 length: 15 residues. Trimming stripped 2 bases from V and 3 bases from J, with 11 bases between. Germline assignment: CDR1 MNHNS and CDR2 SASEGT. The CDR3 DNA is TGTGCCAGCAGTGAACGCGGAGTCCTTGGAAACACCATATATTTT. Translated: CASSERGVLGNTIYF.

The chain employs TRBV5-1 and TRBJ2-5, with D unclear. CDR3 length equals 15 residues. The germline V and J ends were trimmed by 1 base and 5 bases, with 15 bases remaining between them. The V gene's germline CDR1 is SGHRS and CDR2 YFSETQ. As DNA, the CDR3 is TGCGCCAGCAGCTTGTTCCAGTCCCAAGGGGAGACCCAGTACTTC. This sequence encodes CASSLFQSQGETQYF.

This chain links TRBV18 with TRBJ1-2, with D unclear. The CDR3 totals 13 residues. Trimming took off 2 bases at V and 5 bases at J, with 9 bases between the two ends. The germline V gene encodes CDR1 KGHSH and CDR2 LQKENI. This CDR3 is CASSPYTKYGYTF. In DNA, the CDR3 is TGTGCCAGCTCACCATACACCAAATATGGCTACACCTTC.

The chain links TRBV5-6 to TRBJ1-2; 11 bases are shared with TRBD1. The CDR3 length is 15 residues. Germline-derived CDR1 and CDR2 are SGHDT and YYEEEE. Losses at the gene ends were 0 bases for V and 7 bases for J; bases not matched to a gene: 5. DNA of the CDR3: TGTGCCAGCAGCTTGGGGACAGGGGGCACAGTTGGCTACACCTTC. Its protein is CASSLGTGGTVGYTF.

In this sample, this clone turned up once. The chain is built from TRBV4-2 and TRBJ2-7; a weak D match, TRBD1 (6 bases). Between the trimmed V and J ends, which lost 7 bases and 2 bases, there was a span of 18 bases. The CDR3 is 15 residues long. The germline gives CDR1 LGHNA, CDR2 YNFKEQ. Written as DNA, the CDR3 is TGTGCCAGCACCCTAAGCGCTCAGGGGACCTACGAGCAGTACGTC. Translating it yields CASTLSAQGTYEQYV.

This chain uses TRBV10-3 with TRBJ1-1; 7 bases agree with TRBD1. V lost 3 bases, J lost 4 bases, and 8 bases stayed unmatched. CDR3 length equals 15 residues. Germline V gene lookup returns CDR1 ENHRY and CDR2 SYGVKD. CDR3 bases: TGTGCCATCAGTGACCAACAGGGGAGGAGCACTGAAGCTTTCTTT. It is translated as CAISDQQGRSTEAFF.

In this sample, this clone turned up a few times. This chain uses TRBV6-6 with TRBJ2-5, with 10 bases matching TRBD1. Germline V CDR1 and CDR2: MNHNY, SVGAGI (reference sequence). The length of the CDR3 is 16 residues. V gave up 6 bases and J gave up 1 base; unmatched junction bases: 8. CDR3 protein: CASRRTGGIFQETQYF. The CDR3 DNA is TGTGCCAGCAGAAGGACAGGGGGTATATTCCAAGAGACCCAGTACTTC.

The chain employs TRBV7-3 and TRBJ2-3; TRBD1 matches at 11 bases. The length of the CDR3 is 15 residues. The germline V gene encodes CDR1 SGHTA and CDR2 FQGTGA. J was trimmed by 6 bases and V by 5 bases; bases with no gene match: 7. CDR3 sequence reads: CASSPRGQGEDTQYF. CDR3 in DNA: TGTGCCAGCAGCCCCCGGGGACAGGGGGAGGATACGCAGTATTTT.

V gene TRBV28 combines with J gene TRBJ1-3, with no clear D. Germline CDR1 is MDHEN and CDR2 is SYDVKM. V was cut by 8 bases and J by 0 bases, with 11 bases left in between. This CDR3 spans 14 amino acids. The CDR3 protein is CASRTPSSGNTIYF. The CDR3 DNA sequence: TGTGCCAGCCGTACCCCTAGCTCTGGAAACACCATATATTTT.

J is TRBJ1-6 and V is TRBV6-2 or TRBV6-3; D is perhaps TRBD1 (5 bases). Trimming took off 5 bases at V and 7 bases at J, with 18 bases between the two ends. Germline CDR1 MNHEY, CDR2 SVGEGT. The CDR3 contains 16 residues. CDR3 nucleotides: TGTGCCAGCAGTCATCCACGGGGCGGGAGGAATTCACCCCTCCACTTT. This codes for CASSHPRGGRNSPLHF.

The rearrangement joins TRBV5-1 to TRBJ2-2, with TRBD2 matching over 10 bases. The CDR3 totals 18 residues. V lost 3 bases to trimming and J lost 0 bases; unmatched junction nucleotides: 8. From germline, CDR1 is SGHRS and CDR2 YFSETQ. The CDR3 protein is CASSSILSGGSNTGELFF. The DNA for the CDR3 is TGCGCCAGCAGCTCGATACTTAGCGGGGGGTCGAACACCGGGGAGCTGTTTTTT.

This chain uses TRBV29-1 with TRBJ1-2, with unresolved D. Germline V gene data show CDR1 as SQVTM and CDR2 as ANQGSEA. Trimming took off 5 bases at V and 2 bases at J, with 15 bases between the two ends. The CDR3 extends over 14 amino acids. The CDR3, as DNA: TGCAGCGTTCGGACGCGAGGGCGGAACTATGGCTACACCTTC. This sequence encodes CSVRTRGRNYGYTF.

The chain combines TRBV9 with TRBJ1-5; D ambiguous. In germline, CDR1 is SGDLS, CDR2 YYNGEE. This CDR3 spans 14 amino acids. V lost 0 bases to trimming and J lost 1 base, with 5 bases between them. As DNA, the CDR3 is TGTGCCAGCAGCGTAGGAAAGAGCAATCAGCCCCAGCATTTT. Protein product: CASSVGKSNQPQHF.

This rearrangement joins TRBV18 to TRBJ2-7; 8 bases align to TRBD2. The J segment lost 5 bases and the V segment lost 4 bases, leaving 4 bases of the junction unmatched. Per germline, CDR1 KGHSH and CDR2 LQKENI. The CDR3 covers 13 residues. This CDR3 is CASSLTSVDEQYV. The CDR3 coding sequence is TGTGCCAGCTCACTGACTAGCGTTGACGAGCAGTACGTC.

This clone was detected only a few times. The chain is built from TRBV7-2 and TRBJ1-1; TRBD1 agrees at 7 bases. J lost 4 bases, V lost 5 bases, and 10 bases had no gene match. Germline V CDR1 and CDR2: SGHTA, FQGNSA. The CDR3 covers 15 residues. The CDR3 DNA sequence: TGTGCCAGCAGCCCCTCGACAGGGCTGTCCACTGAAGCTTTCTTT. Its translation is CASSPSTGLSTEAFF.

J is TRBJ2-1 and V is TRBV7-2, with TRBD2 matching 9 bases. The ends lost 2 bases at V and 6 bases at J; junction bases unmatched: 5. Germline-derived CDR1 and CDR2 are SGHTA and FQGNSA. CDR3 length: 15 amino acids. CDR3 in DNA: TGTGCCAGCAGCTTATTAGCGGGGGTGGGCAATGAGCAGTTCTTC. It yields the protein CASSLLAGVGNEQFF.

This clone occurred a few times. This chain joins TRBV5-4 and TRBJ2-2, with 10 bases matching TRBD2. Germline V gene sequence: CDR1 SGHNT, CDR2 YYREEE (reference sequence). After removal of 5 bases from V and 0 bases from J, the junction contained 4 bases not matched to a gene. The length of the CDR3 is 16 residues. This chain's CDR3 is CASRKLAGANTGELFF. CDR3 in DNA: TGTGCCAGCAGAAAGCTAGCGGGGGCGAACACCGGGGAGCTGTTTTTT.

DNA for the CDR3: TGTGCCAGCTCAACCGTGCGGAAGAACACTGAAGCTTTCTTT. Encoded protein: CASSTVRKNTEAFF. The V call is TRBV18, the J call TRBJ1-1, with D uncertain. Germline-derived CDR1 and CDR2 are KGHSH and LQKENI. The CDR3 loop spans 14 amino acids. V was pared by 5 bases and J by 1 base, with 11 bases between.

The V gene is TRBV7-3, the J gene TRBJ2-1, with a possible D match to TRBD1 (7 bases). Trimming stripped 5 bases from V and 9 bases from J, with 14 bases between. The CDR3 runs to 13 residues. CDR1 is SGHTA and CDR2 is FQGTGA in the germline V gene. CDR3 in amino acids: CASSPQGGTEQFF. CDR3 sequence (DNA): TGTGCCAGCAGCCCCCAGGGGGGTACTGAGCAGTTCTTC.

The rearrangement links TRBV27 to TRBJ1-2; 9 bases match TRBD1. Trimming took 4 bases from V and 5 from J; bases not matched to a gene: 8. Germline V gene data show CDR1 as MNHEY and CDR2 as SMNVEV (reference sequence). This CDR3 contains 15 residues. The CDR3 reads CASSYIRDRAYGYTF. CDR3 DNA: TGTGCCAGCAGTTATATCCGGGACAGGGCGTATGGCTACACCTTC.

This chain joins TRBV6-1 and TRBJ1-6; D gene uncertain. The V gene lost 3 bases and the J gene lost 7 bases, with 4 bases spanning the gap. The CDR3 is 12 amino acids. The germline gives CDR1 MNHNS, CDR2 SASEGT. CDR3 loop: CASSDRNSPLHF. CDR3 nucleotides: TGTGCCAGCAGTGACAGGAATTCACCCCTCCACTTT.

The gene calls are TRBV11-3 and TRBJ2-3; 7 bases map to TRBD1. The CDR3 is 15 amino acids. V gave up 5 bases and J gave up 2 bases; unmatched junction bases: 7. Germline V gives CDR1 SGHNT, CDR2 YENEEA. CDR3 coding DNA: TGTGCCAGCAGCGGACGACAGGGCCTCACAGATACGCAGTATTTT. It yields the protein CASSGRQGLTDTQYF.

The count of this clone is one. The chain combines TRBV20-1 with TRBJ1-1; D gene unclear. This CDR3 comprises 11 residues. V lost 6 bases and J lost 7, with 12 bases in between. The germline gives CDR1 DFQATT, CDR2 SNEGSKA (reference sequence). DNA for the CDR3: TGCAGTGCCCACCCGATGATTGAAGCTTTCTTT. It yields the protein CSAHPMIEAFF.

The chain combines TRBV6-1 with TRBJ2-2; D is perhaps TRBD2 (6 bases). The V and J ends lost 2 bases and 3 bases respectively, with 13 bases between them. Germline values: CDR1 MNHNS, CDR2 SASEGT. The CDR3 is 16 residues long. For the CDR3, the DNA is TGTGCCAGCAGTGAACGCGGAGGGTGGGACACCGGGGAGCTGTTTTTT. Encoded protein: CASSERGGWDTGELFF.

The CDR3 coding sequence is TGTGCCAGCAGCGGACAGATCTCTGGAAACACCATATATTTT. It codes for CASSGQISGNTIYF. The chain combines TRBV9 with TRBJ1-3; perhaps TRBD1 as D (5 bases). Germline loops: CDR1 SGDLS, CDR2 YYNGEE. V lost 3 bases and J 0 bases, leaving 7 bases between the germline ends. The length of the CDR3 is 14 residues.